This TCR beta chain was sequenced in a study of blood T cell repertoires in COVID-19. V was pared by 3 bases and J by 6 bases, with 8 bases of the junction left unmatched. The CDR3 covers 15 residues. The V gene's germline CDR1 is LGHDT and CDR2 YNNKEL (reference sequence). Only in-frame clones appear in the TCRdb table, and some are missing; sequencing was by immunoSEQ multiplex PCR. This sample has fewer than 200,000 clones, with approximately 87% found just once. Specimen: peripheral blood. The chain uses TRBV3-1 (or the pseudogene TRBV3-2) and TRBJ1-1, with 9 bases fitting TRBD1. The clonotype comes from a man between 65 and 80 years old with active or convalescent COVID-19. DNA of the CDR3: TGTGCCAGCAGCCAGGAGGGACAGGGTTTCGCTGAAGCTTTCTTT. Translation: CASSQEGQGFAEAFF.